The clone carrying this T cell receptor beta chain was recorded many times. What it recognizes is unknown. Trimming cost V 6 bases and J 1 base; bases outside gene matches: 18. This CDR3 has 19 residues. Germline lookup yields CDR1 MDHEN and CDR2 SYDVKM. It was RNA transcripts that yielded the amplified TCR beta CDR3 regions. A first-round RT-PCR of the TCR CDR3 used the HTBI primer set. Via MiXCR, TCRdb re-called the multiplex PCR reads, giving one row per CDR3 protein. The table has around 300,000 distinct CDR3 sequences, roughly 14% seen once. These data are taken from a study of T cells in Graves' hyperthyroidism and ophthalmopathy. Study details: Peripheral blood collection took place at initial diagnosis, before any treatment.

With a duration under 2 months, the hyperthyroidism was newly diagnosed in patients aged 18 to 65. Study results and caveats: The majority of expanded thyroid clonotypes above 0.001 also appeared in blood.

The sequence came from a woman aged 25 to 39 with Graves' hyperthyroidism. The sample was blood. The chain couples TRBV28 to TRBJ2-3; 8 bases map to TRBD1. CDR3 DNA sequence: TGTGCCAGCAGCACCGAAACAGGGGGAGGCGATGGTGGCACAGATACGCAGTATTTT. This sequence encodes CASSTETGGGDGGTDTQYF.